These T cell receptor beta chains were read from a single sample in a study of early T cells in non-severe SARS-CoV-2 infection. TCRdb passed the 5' RACE reads through MiXCR, listing each CDR3 protein once. The data show 100,000 to 120,000 distinct CDR3 sequences, about an eighth seen once. The sequenced sample consisted of whole blood. All receptors come from an adult who was a healthcare worker with PCR-confirmed SARS-CoV-2 infection or an uninfected control (not recorded which). The CDR3 runs from the conserved cysteine through the conserved F or W. D genes are given only for firm matches.

v_gene: TRBV29-1; d_gene: .; CDR3aa: CSVVNPFESGYTF
v_gene: TRBV4-1; d_gene: .; CDR3aa: CASSQTPLANYEQYF
v_gene: TRBV30; d_gene: TRBD2; CDR3aa: CAWSVPILGTSSYEQYF
v_gene: TRBV5-4; d_gene: TRBD1; CDR3aa: CASSIPGQGDGELFF
v_gene: TRBV12-3/TRBV12-4; d_gene: TRBD1; CDR3aa: CASSIRGTMNTEAFF
v_gene: TRBV25-1; d_gene: .; CDR3aa: CASSEAGTASYEQYF
v_gene: TRBV20-1; d_gene: .; CDR3aa: CSATDRSGAGDTQYF
v_gene: TRBV18; d_gene: .; CDR3aa: CASSPPARNYGYTF
v_gene: TRBV28; d_gene: .; CDR3aa: CASSLPGVSQETQYF
v_gene: TRBV5-6; d_gene: .; CDR3aa: CASSLLETRQETQYF
v_gene: TRBV19; d_gene: .; CDR3aa: CASRERGGTGELFF
v_gene: TRBV6-2/TRBV6-3; d_gene: TRBD2; CDR3aa: CASSYPLAGAQTNITYNEQFF
v_gene: TRBV7-6; d_gene: TRBD1; CDR3aa: CASSLDRGINSPLHF
v_gene: TRBV12-3/TRBV12-4; d_gene: .; CDR3aa: CASGPREISQPQHF
v_gene: TRBV11-2; d_gene: TRBD2; CDR3aa: CASSLQGLAGVKTQYF
v_gene: TRBV12-3/TRBV12-4; d_gene: TRBD1; CDR3aa: CASSLRQGNEQFF
v_gene: TRBV6-6; d_gene: TRBD1; CDR3aa: CASNPTGGEEKLFF
v_gene: TRBV16; d_gene: .; CDR3aa: CASSRGGGNQPQHF
v_gene: TRBV12-3/TRBV12-4; d_gene: .; CDR3aa: CASTLNPGGNEQFF
v_gene: TRBV6-5; d_gene: TRBD1; CDR3aa: CASSGDSAYEQYF
v_gene: TRBV29-1; d_gene: .; CDR3aa: CSATGFANTGELFF
v_gene: TRBV9; d_gene: TRBD2; CDR3aa: CASSAQGLAGGKGEQFF
v_gene: TRBV29-1; d_gene: .; CDR3aa: CSVDRSGGAEAFF
v_gene: TRBV7-6; d_gene: .; CDR3aa: CASSASTAGKGISGANVLTF
v_gene: TRBV29-1; d_gene: .; CDR3aa: CSGRVENEQFF
v_gene: TRBV5-1; d_gene: .; CDR3aa: CASSTLGEVLSDTQYF
v_gene: TRBV6-6; d_gene: TRBD2; CDR3aa: CASSRGTSGYEQYF
v_gene: TRBV3-1; d_gene: .; CDR3aa: CASSQLAYNSPLHF
v_gene: TRBV28; d_gene: .; CDR3aa: CAISLQSREQYF
v_gene: TRBV30; d_gene: .; CDR3aa: CAWSSRGPQSEAFF
v_gene: TRBV7-9; d_gene: .; CDR3aa: CASSPTGQEQYF
v_gene: TRBV5-1; d_gene: .; CDR3aa: CASSLSSSADEQFF
v_gene: TRBV7-8; d_gene: .; CDR3aa: CASSLGSANEKLFF
v_gene: TRBV28; d_gene: TRBD2; CDR3aa: CASPGGSGGANVLTF
v_gene: TRBV24-1; d_gene: .; CDR3aa: CATSTIRDNQETQYF
v_gene: TRBV20-1; d_gene: .; CDR3aa: CSALSPQEVQETQYF
v_gene: TRBV12-3/TRBV12-4; d_gene: .; CDR3aa: CASSPRTEKQFF
v_gene: TRBV6-5; d_gene: .; CDR3aa: CASSLGKNTEAFF
v_gene: TRBV11-2; d_gene: .; CDR3aa: CASSPTAARVNSPLHF
v_gene: TRBV18; d_gene: TRBD1; CDR3aa: CASSPLPITGEDTEAFF
v_gene: TRBV7-8; d_gene: .; CDR3aa: CASSSGWDSNTDTQYF
v_gene: TRBV3-1; d_gene: .; CDR3aa: CASSQDRGGTLSGNTIYF
v_gene: TRBV9; d_gene: .; CDR3aa: CASSVAGDTGELFF
v_gene: TRBV6-5; d_gene: TRBD1; CDR3aa: CASGRSGQGNQPQHF
v_gene: TRBV19; d_gene: TRBD2; CDR3aa: CATSGSGGPYNEQFF
v_gene: TRBV28; d_gene: .; CDR3aa: CASSLSRDYGYTF
v_gene: TRBV11-2; d_gene: .; CDR3aa: CASSTRQELNTEAFF
v_gene: TRBV6-1; d_gene: .; CDR3aa: CASSELGGISYEQYF
v_gene: TRBV20-1; d_gene: .; CDR3aa: CSARDGSAPYNEQFF